Listed below are T cell receptor beta chains from one sample, sequenced in a study of blood T cell repertoires in COVID-19. Profiled with immunoSEQ multiplex PCR; TCRdb holds only in-frame clones, not every one. Of approximately 130,000 clones detected, more than 80% appear once; the ten largest clones hold roughly 4.5%. Material for sequencing was peripheral blood. All receptors derive from a human donor in a cohort sampled during active COVID-19. CDR3s include the opening cysteine and the closing phenylalanine or tryptophan. Fields, in order: CDR3 protein, CDR3 DNA, clone size, J gene, V gene, D gene. A D gene is named only where the DNA matches it firmly. A row's size may be missing; if present it is once, few, many or a size class.

CDR3: CASSSGTGSFRETQYF
DNA: TGCGCCAGCAGCTCCGGGACAGGGAGTTTCAGAGAGACCCAGTACTTC
size: .
J: TRBJ2-5
V: TRBV5-1
D: TRBD1

CDR3: CARSLVRGLDTGELFF
DNA: TGTGCCAGAAGCTTGGTGCGGGGGTTGGACACCGGGGAGCTGTTTTTT
size: .
J: TRBJ2-2
V: TRBV5-3
D: TRBD2

CDR3: CASSIGVLNTIYF
DNA: TGTGCCAGTAGTATCGGGGTTTTGAACACCATATATTTT
size: once
J: TRBJ1-3
V: TRBV19
D: .

CDR3: CASSVGTIYEQYF
DNA: TGTGCCAGCAGTGTGGGGACTATCTACGAGCAGTACTTC
size: few
J: TRBJ2-7
V: TRBV2
D: TRBD2

CDR3: CASSQEGTGLNQPQHF
DNA: TGCGCCAGCAGCCAAGAGGGGACAGGGCTGAATCAGCCCCAGCATTTT
size: .
J: TRBJ1-5
V: TRBV4-1
D: TRBD1

CDR3: CASSQDLGTGIDGYTF
DNA: TGCGCCAGCAGCCAAGATCTCGGGACAGGGATCGATGGCTACACCTTC
size: .
J: TRBJ1-2
V: TRBV4-3
D: TRBD1

CDR3: CASSPPILGGVDTQYF
DNA: TGTGCCAGCAGTCCCCCGATTTTGGGGGGTGTGGATACGCAGTATTTT
size: .
J: TRBJ2-3
V: TRBV28
D: .

CDR3: CASRGPGTDTQYF
DNA: TGTGCCAGCAGGGGCCCCGGCACAGATACGCAGTATTTT
size: .
J: TRBJ2-3
V: TRBV2
D: .

CDR3: CASSRPGFDSEAFF
DNA: TGTGCCAGTAGTAGACCGGGGTTCGACTCTGAAGCTTTCTTT
size: few
J: TRBJ1-1
V: TRBV19
D: .

CDR3: CASSQDGRAAEQFF
DNA: TGCGCCAGCAGCCAAGATGGACGAGCGGCTGAGCAGTTCTTC
size: .
J: TRBJ2-1
V: TRBV4-3
D: .

CDR3: CASSILGSEAFF
DNA: TGTGCCAGTAGTATATTAGGGAGTGAAGCTTTCTTT
size: .
J: TRBJ1-1
V: TRBV19
D: .

CDR3: CASSRTDRQETQYF
DNA: TGTGCCAGCAGCCGCACGGACAGACAAGAGACCCAGTACTTC
size: .
J: TRBJ2-5
V: TRBV3-1/TRBV3-2
D: .

CDR3: CASSTRTGVGNQPQHF
DNA: TGTGCCAGCAGCACTCGAACAGGGGTGGGCAATCAGCCCCAGCATTTT
size: .
J: TRBJ1-5
V: TRBV27
D: TRBD1

CDR3: CASSEGNRGYGYTF
DNA: TGTGCCAGCAGTGAGGGTAACAGGGGCTATGGCTACACCTTC
size: .
J: TRBJ1-2
V: TRBV2
D: TRBD1

CDR3: CASSLPRAYLGGYTF
DNA: TGTGCCAGCAGCCTCCCCAGGGCCTACCTGGGGGGCTACACCTTC
size: .
J: TRBJ1-2
V: TRBV5-6
D: .

CDR3: CASSISGHTQYF
DNA: TGTGCCAGTAGTATCTCCGGTCATACGCAGTATTTT
size: .
J: TRBJ2-3
V: TRBV19
D: .

CDR3: CASRGQAGPYGYTF
DNA: TGTGCCAGCAGGGGACAGGCCGGGCCCTATGGCTACACCTTC
size: .
J: TRBJ1-2
V: TRBV6-5
D: TRBD1

CDR3: CASSFRATNEKLFF
DNA: TGTGCCAGTAGTTTCCGGGCAACTAATGAAAAACTGTTTTTT
size: few
J: TRBJ1-4
V: TRBV19
D: .

CDR3: CASSLSPRNTEAFF
DNA: TGTGCCAGCAGCTTGTCGCCCAGGAACACTGAAGCTTTCTTT
size: .
J: TRBJ1-1
V: TRBV5-5
D: .

CDR3: CASVGRDSNEQFF
DNA: TGTGCCAGCGTTGGCCGGGACTCCAATGAGCAGTTCTTC
size: once
J: TRBJ2-1
V: TRBV11-2
D: .

CDR3: CASSPGGADTQYF
DNA: TGTGCCAGCAGCCCTGGGGGGGCAGATACGCAGTATTTT
size: .
J: TRBJ2-3
V: TRBV9
D: TRBD2

CDR3: CASSVKGTVTFGGYGYTF
DNA: .
size: few
J: TRBJ1-2
V: TRBV9
D: .

CDR3: CSVPGVSEAFF
DNA: TGCAGCGTTCCTGGAGTCTCTGAAGCTTTCTTT
size: .
J: TRBJ1-1
V: TRBV29-1
D: .

CDR3: CASSPTGADELLFF
DNA: TGTGCCAGCAGCCCGACAGGGGCCGACGAATTGCTGTTTTTT
size: .
J: TRBJ1-4
V: TRBV5-6
D: TRBD1

CDR3: CASSAERGPADIYF
DNA: TGTGCCAGCTCAGCGGAGAGGGGGCCCGCCGATATATATTTT
size: .
J: TRBJ1-3
V: TRBV18
D: TRBD1

CDR3: CASSGVSIQYF
DNA: TGTGCCAGCAGTGGAGTGAGCATTCAGTACTTC
size: .
J: TRBJ2-4
V: TRBV12-3/TRBV12-4
D: .

CDR3: CASSQRGGRATDTQYF
DNA: TGTGCCAGCAGCCAACGGGGCGGGAGGGCCACAGATACGCAGTATTTT
size: .
J: TRBJ2-3
V: TRBV3-1/TRBV3-2
D: TRBD2

CDR3: CASSLTAGVEEQFF
DNA: TGTGCCAGCAGCCTCACAGCGGGAGTAGAAGAGCAGTTCTTC
size: .
J: TRBJ2-1
V: TRBV5-4
D: TRBD2

CDR3: CASTGRARTEAFF
DNA: TGTGCCAGCACCGGGCGGGCGAGGACTGAAGCTTTCTTT
size: .
J: TRBJ1-1
V: TRBV7-2
D: .

CDR3: CASSLDSGLKETQYF
DNA: TGTGCCAGCAGCTTAGACTCGGGACTAAAAGAGACCCAGTACTTC
size: .
J: TRBJ2-5
V: TRBV7-9
D: TRBD2

CDR3: CASRGPGQGAYGYTF
DNA: TGTGCCAGCAGGGGCCCGGGACAGGGTGCCTATGGCTACACCTTC
size: .
J: TRBJ1-2
V: TRBV28
D: TRBD1

CDR3: CATWSEGRYTF
DNA: TGTGCCACCTGGTCCGAGGGTCGCTACACCTTC
size: .
J: TRBJ1-2
V: TRBV24-1
D: .

CDR3: CASSSGLAGRQETQYF
DNA: TGTGCCAGCAGCTCGGGACTAGCGGGGCGGCAAGAGACCCAGTACTTC
size: .
J: TRBJ2-5
V: TRBV7-8
D: TRBD2

CDR3: CASQGTSNEQFF
DNA: TGTGCCAGCCAAGGGACTTCCAATGAGCAGTTCTTC
size: once
J: TRBJ2-1
V: TRBV2
D: .

CDR3: CASRDTGIQPQHF
DNA: TGTGCCAGCAGGGACACAGGGATCCAGCCCCAGCATTTT
size: .
J: TRBJ1-5
V: TRBV12-3/TRBV12-4
D: .

CDR3: CASSLAHRFEGLAGASYNEQFF
DNA: TGTGCCAGCAGCTTAGCGCATCGATTCGAGGGACTAGCGGGAGCCTCCTACAATGAGCAGTTCTTC
size: .
J: TRBJ2-1
V: TRBV7-2
D: TRBD2

CDR3: CASRPDRSLYNEQFF
DNA: TGCGCCAGCAGGCCGGACAGGAGCCTCTACAATGAGCAGTTCTTC
size: .
J: TRBJ2-1
V: TRBV10-1
D: TRBD1

CDR3: CASSIWTGSAPGANVLTF
DNA: TGTGCCAGTAGTATTTGGACAGGGTCCGCCCCTGGGGCCAACGTCCTGACTTTC
size: .
J: TRBJ2-6
V: TRBV19
D: TRBD1

CDR3: CASSRESRHEQYF
DNA: TGCGCCAGCAGCCGGGAATCGAGGCACGAGCAGTACTTC
size: many
J: TRBJ2-7
V: TRBV5-1
D: .

CDR3: CASSESKDRYQETQYF
DNA: TGCGCCAGCAGTGAGTCTAAGGACAGGTACCAAGAGACCCAGTACTTC
size: .
J: TRBJ2-5
V: TRBV10-1
D: TRBD1

CDR3: CASTPFGRETYGYTF
DNA: TGTGCCAGCACCCCTTTTGGCCGAGAGACTTATGGCTACACCTTC
size: .
J: TRBJ1-2
V: TRBV6-6
D: .

CDR3: CASGPDRSNQPQHF
DNA: TGTGCTAGTGGTCCGGACAGGAGCAATCAGCCCCAGCATTTT
size: .
J: TRBJ1-5
V: TRBV12-5
D: TRBD1

CDR3: CSASRRTGDSYNEQFF
DNA: TGCAGTGCTAGTAGGAGAACGGGGGACTCCTACAATGAGCAGTTCTTC
size: .
J: TRBJ2-1
V: TRBV20-1
D: .

CDR3: CAWSVTGNNQPQHF
DNA: TGTGCCTGGAGCGTCACAGGGAACAATCAGCCCCAGCATTTT
size: few
J: TRBJ1-5
V: TRBV30
D: .

CDR3: CASSLTGDGGYTF
DNA: TGTGCCAGCAGTTTGACAGGGGATGGGGGCTACACCTTC
size: .
J: TRBJ1-2
V: TRBV6-6
D: TRBD1

CDR3: CASSDTGVSETQYF
DNA: TGTGCCAGCAGTGACACAGGGGTCTCAGAGACCCAGTACTTC
size: once
J: TRBJ2-5
V: TRBV25-1
D: TRBD1

CDR3: CSVDRRDRETGYTF
DNA: TGCAGCGTTGACCGCCGGGACAGGGAGACTGGCTACACCTTC
size: .
J: TRBJ1-2
V: TRBV29-1
D: TRBD1

CDR3: CASSGAGAGLSYEQYF
DNA: TGCGCCAGCAGCGGGGCGGGAGCGGGGTTGTCCTACGAGCAGTACTTC
size: .
J: TRBJ2-7
V: TRBV5-1
D: TRBD2

CDR3: CATSDFQRGDPLYNEQFF
DNA: TGTGCCACCAGTGATTTTCAGCGGGGGGATCCCCTCTACAATGAGCAGTTCTTC
size: .
J: TRBJ2-1
V: TRBV24-1
D: TRBD2

CDR3: CASSQVAVWGSTYGYTF
DNA: TGCGCCAGCAGCCAAGTTGCGGTATGGGGCAGTACCTATGGCTACACCTTC
size: .
J: TRBJ1-2
V: TRBV4-3
D: .

CDR3: CASRRAGTGSYEQYF
DNA: TGTGCCAGCAGGAGGGCGGGGACAGGGAGCTACGAGCAGTACTTC
size: .
J: TRBJ2-7
V: TRBV5-6
D: TRBD1

CDR3: CAWSALRLTSNQPQHF
DNA: TGTGCCTGGAGTGCCCTCAGGTTGACTAGCAATCAGCCCCAGCATTTT
size: medium-sized
J: TRBJ1-5
V: TRBV30
D: .

CDR3: CASSPTRNEQFF
DNA: TGTGCCAGCAGCCCAACTAGGAATGAGCAGTTCTTC
size: .
J: TRBJ2-1
V: TRBV6-2/TRBV6-3
D: .

CDR3: CASSRERFYGYTF
DNA: TGTGCCAGCAGTCGTGAGAGATTCTATGGCTACACCTTC
size: .
J: TRBJ1-2
V: TRBV6-5
D: .

CDR3: CASSLSQGEQETQYF
DNA: TGTGCCAGCAGCTTATCACAGGGGGAACAAGAGACCCAGTACTTC
size: .
J: TRBJ2-5
V: TRBV13
D: TRBD1

CDR3: CASSQGLPGGNSPLHF
DNA: TGTGCCAGCAGCCAAGGCCTCCCCGGAGGTAATTCACCCCTCCACTTT
size: .
J: TRBJ1-6
V: TRBV3-1/TRBV3-2
D: .

CDR3: CASSQTVYGEQFF
DNA: TGTGCCAGCAGCCAAACGGTGTATGGTGAGCAGTTCTTC
size: .
J: TRBJ2-1
V: TRBV3-1/TRBV3-2
D: .

CDR3: CAWSTAGGSQPQHF
DNA: TGTGCCTGGAGTACCGCAGGGGGAAGTCAGCCCCAGCATTTT
size: .
J: TRBJ1-5
V: TRBV30
D: TRBD1

CDR3: CATTSGTGDTEAFF
DNA: TGTGCCACCACCTCCGGGACAGGCGACACTGAAGCTTTCTTT
size: .
J: TRBJ1-1
V: TRBV25-1
D: TRBD1

CDR3: CASRGDRGFTGELFF
DNA: TGTGCCAGCAGAGGGGACAGGGGATTCACCGGGGAGCTGTTTTTT
size: .
J: TRBJ2-2
V: TRBV7-9
D: TRBD1